These T cell receptor beta chains were read from a single sample in a study of post-analysis software for immune sequencing data. A single record per CDR3 protein comes from TCRdb applying MiXCR to the PCR reads. The sample consists of 180,000 or so distinct CDR3 sequences, 29% of them appearing once. Specimen: blood. The receptors originated from a girl between 2 and 17 years old with multiple sclerosis. Both conserved end residues are trimmed from each CDR3. Where a row states a size, it is once, few, many or the class of an expanded clone; other rows omit it.

v_call	clone_size	j_call	cdr3_aa
TRBV20-1	few	TRBJ1-5	SASMGSGSNQPQH
TRBV5-1	many	TRBJ2-7	ASSFGAGTYEQY
TRBV24-1	many	TRBJ2-1	ATSDLSGDDNEQF
TRBV5-1	-	TRBJ2-2	ASSLDRAGGELF
TRBV28	few	TRBJ2-7	ASSSEGLYEQY
TRBV19	-	TRBJ1-2	ASSIGQGRQLHGYT
TRBV5-1	few	TRBJ2-7	ASSTGEGGYEQY
TRBV20-1	many	TRBJ2-1	SARSGGPYNEQF
TRBV5-1	few	TRBJ2-3	ASSLVGGGRTDTQY
TRBV5-1	few	TRBJ2-3	ASSLTSRTSTDTQY
TRBV7-2	-	TRBJ2-5	ASSLAGGAQY
TRBV27	-	TRBJ1-1	ASSLRETAEAF
TRBV7-6	few	TRBJ1-4	ASSLAPRWGNSNEKLF
TRBV7-3	-	TRBJ2-2	ASSLSAGANTGELF
TRBV29-1	-	TRBJ2-3	SPRVRGGPDTQY
TRBV7-6	many	TRBJ2-7	ASSLGVNAASEQY
TRBV6-2/TRBV6-3	many	TRBJ2-7	ASSQWYEQY
TRBV3-1	few	TRBJ1-2	ASSQAGDSPGYT
TRBV7-9	many	TRBJ1-6	ASSRQMSSYNSPLH
TRBV7-2	many	TRBJ1-5	ASSFRGWGNQPQH
TRBV7-9	many	TRBJ2-1	ASSPGQMYNEQF
TRBV3-1	few	TRBJ1-5	ASSQVAGGDQPQH
TRBV28	-	TRBJ1-1	ASDNTGTEAF